This TCR beta chain stems from a study of a mutant IDH1 vaccine in newly diagnosed glioma. As for the study in general: Beforehand, treatment had been radiotherapy, temozolomide, or both; the majority received both.

Per germline, CDR1 SSHAT and CDR2 FNYEAQ (reference sequence). The CDR3 covers 13 residues. General study findings and limits: No link was apparently found between pseudoprogression and changes in top peripheral T cell clonotypes.

This clone has a count of ten or more. Its matching antigen is unknown. Germline is not matched at one junction end, which may reflect a read error. Sample time point: baseline, week 1 (first vaccination visit). Treatment meaning: pre-vaccination baseline after standard-of-care therapy. Diagnosis in the donors showed new WHO grade 3 or 4 astrocytomas that were IDH1-mutant and ATRX-lost. The data were produced by immunoSEQ multiplex PCR, yet TCRdb's version contains in-frame clones alone and is incomplete. The table includes over 75,000 clones, roughly 77% detected once. This sequence was found in a man between 35 and 55 years old with glioma. The input for sequencing was PBMCs, taken from a glioma patient treated with radiotherapy, temozolomide or both. This chain uses TRBV7-7 with TRBJ2-3, with 11 bases that match TRBD1. The CDR3 region has the DNA TGTGCTAGCAGCTTAGGACAGGGGGCGTATCAGTATTTT. Encoded protein: CASSLGQGAYQYF.